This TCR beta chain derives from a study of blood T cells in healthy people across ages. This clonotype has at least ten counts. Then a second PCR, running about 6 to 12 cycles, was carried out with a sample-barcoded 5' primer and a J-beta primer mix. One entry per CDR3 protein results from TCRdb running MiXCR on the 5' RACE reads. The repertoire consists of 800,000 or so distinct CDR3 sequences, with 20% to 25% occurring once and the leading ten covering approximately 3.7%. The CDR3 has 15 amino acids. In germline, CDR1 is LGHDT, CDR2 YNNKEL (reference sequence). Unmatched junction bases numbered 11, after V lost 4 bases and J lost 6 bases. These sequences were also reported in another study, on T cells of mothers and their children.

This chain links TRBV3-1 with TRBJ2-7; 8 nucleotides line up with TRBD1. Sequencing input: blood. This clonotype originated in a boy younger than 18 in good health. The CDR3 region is CASSLLQTGGSEQYF. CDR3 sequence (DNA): TGTGCCAGCAGCCTACTCCAAACAGGGGGGAGCGAGCAGTACTTC.